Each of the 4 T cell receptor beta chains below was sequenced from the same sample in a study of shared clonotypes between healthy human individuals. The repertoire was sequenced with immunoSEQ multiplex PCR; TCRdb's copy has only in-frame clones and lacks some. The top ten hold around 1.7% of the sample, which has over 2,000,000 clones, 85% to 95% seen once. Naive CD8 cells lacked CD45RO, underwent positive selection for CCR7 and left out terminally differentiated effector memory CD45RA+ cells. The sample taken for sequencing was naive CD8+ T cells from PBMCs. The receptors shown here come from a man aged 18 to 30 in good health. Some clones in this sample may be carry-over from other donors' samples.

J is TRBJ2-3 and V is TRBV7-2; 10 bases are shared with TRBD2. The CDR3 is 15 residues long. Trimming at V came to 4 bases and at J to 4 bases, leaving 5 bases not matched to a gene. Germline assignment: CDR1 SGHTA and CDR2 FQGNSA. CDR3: CASSSLAGTADTQYF. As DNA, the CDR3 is TGTGCCAGCAGCTCACTAGCGGGGACCGCAGATACGCAGTATTTT.

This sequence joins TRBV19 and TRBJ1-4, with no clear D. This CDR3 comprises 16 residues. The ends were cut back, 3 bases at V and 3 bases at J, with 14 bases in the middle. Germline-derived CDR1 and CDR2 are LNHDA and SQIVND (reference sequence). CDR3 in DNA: TGTGCCAGTAGTATGGAACCGCGAATGGCTAATGAAAAACTGTTTTTT. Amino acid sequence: CASSMEPRMANEKLFF.

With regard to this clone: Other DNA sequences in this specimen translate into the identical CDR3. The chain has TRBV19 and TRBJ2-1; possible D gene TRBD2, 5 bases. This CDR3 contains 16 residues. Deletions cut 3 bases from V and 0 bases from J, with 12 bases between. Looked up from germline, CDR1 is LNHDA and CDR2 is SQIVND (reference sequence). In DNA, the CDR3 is TGTGCCAGTAGTATTGGTGCGGGTAGCTCCTACAATGAGCAGTTCTTC. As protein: CASSIGAGSSYNEQFF.

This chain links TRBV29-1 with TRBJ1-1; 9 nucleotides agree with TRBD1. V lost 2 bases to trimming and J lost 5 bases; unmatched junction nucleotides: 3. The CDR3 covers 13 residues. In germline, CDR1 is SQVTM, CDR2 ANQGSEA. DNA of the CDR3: TGCAGCGTTGAAACAGGGGGCTCTACTGAAGCTTTCTTT. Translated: CSVETGGSTEAFF.